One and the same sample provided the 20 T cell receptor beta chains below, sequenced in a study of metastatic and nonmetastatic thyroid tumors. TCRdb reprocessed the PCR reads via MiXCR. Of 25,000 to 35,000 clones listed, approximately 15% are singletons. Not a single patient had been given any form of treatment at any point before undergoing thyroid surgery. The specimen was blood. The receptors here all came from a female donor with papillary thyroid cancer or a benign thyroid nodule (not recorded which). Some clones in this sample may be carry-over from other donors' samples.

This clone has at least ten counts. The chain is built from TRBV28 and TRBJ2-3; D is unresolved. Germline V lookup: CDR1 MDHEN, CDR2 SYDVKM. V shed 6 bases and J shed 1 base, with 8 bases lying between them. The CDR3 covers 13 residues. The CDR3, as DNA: TGTGCCAGCAGGGCCGTGGGCACAGATACGCAGTATTTT. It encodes CASRAVGTDTQYF. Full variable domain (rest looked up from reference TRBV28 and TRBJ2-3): DVKVTQSSRYLVKRTGEKVFLECVQDMDHENMFWYRQDPGLGLRLIYFSYDVKMKEKGDIPEGYSVSREKKERFSLILESASTNQTSMYLCASRAVGTDTQYFGPGTRLTVL.

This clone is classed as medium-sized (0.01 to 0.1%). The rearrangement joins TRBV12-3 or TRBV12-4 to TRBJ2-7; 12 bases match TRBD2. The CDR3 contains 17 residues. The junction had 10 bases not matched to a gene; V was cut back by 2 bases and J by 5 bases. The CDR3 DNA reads TGTGCCAGCAGTTTAACCTACGCGACTAGCGGGGGCAACGAGCAGTACTTC. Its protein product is CASSLTYATSGGNEQYF.

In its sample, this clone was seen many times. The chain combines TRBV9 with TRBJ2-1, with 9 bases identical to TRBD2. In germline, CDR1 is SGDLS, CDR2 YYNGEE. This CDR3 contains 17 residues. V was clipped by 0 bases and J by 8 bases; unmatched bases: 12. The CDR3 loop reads CASSVAPASGNRDEQFF. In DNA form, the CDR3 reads TGTGCCAGCAGCGTAGCTCCGGCTAGCGGGAATAGGGATGAGCAGTTCTTC.

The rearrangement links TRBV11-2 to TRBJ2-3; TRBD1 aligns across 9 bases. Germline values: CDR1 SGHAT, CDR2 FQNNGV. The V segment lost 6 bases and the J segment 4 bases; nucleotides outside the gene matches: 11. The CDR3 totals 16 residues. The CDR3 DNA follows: TGTGCCAGCAGTTCAACCGGGACAGGGTATCCAGATACGCAGTATTTT. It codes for CASSSTGTGYPDTQYF.

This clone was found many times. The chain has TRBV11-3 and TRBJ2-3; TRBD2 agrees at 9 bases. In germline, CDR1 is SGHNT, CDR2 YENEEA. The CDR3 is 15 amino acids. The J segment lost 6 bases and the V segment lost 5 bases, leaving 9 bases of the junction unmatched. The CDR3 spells CASSPWREGSDTQYF. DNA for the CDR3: TGTGCCAGCAGCCCGTGGCGGGAGGGTTCGGATACGCAGTATTTT.

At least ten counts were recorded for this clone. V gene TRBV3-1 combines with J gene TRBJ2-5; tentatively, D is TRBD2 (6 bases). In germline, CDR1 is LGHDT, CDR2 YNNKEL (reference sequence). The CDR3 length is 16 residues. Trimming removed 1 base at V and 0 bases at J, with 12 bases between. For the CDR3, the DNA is TGTGCCAGCAGCCAAGTAGGAGGGATGTACCAAGAGACCCAGTACTTC. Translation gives CASSQVGGMYQETQYF.

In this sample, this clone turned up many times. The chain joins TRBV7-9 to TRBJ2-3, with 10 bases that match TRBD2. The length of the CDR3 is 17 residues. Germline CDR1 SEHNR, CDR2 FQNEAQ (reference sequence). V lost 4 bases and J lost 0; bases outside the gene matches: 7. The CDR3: CASSYKTSGLSTDTQYF. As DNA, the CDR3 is TGTGCCAGCAGCTACAAGACTAGCGGGCTTAGCACAGATACGCAGTATTTT.

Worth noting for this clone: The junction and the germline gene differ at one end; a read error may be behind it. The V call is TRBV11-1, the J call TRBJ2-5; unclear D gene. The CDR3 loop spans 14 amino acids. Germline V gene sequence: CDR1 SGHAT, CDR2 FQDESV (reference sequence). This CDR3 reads CASTLGVAQETQYF. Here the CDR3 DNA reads TGTGCCAGCACCTTAGGAGTTGCCCAAGAGACCCAGTACTTC.

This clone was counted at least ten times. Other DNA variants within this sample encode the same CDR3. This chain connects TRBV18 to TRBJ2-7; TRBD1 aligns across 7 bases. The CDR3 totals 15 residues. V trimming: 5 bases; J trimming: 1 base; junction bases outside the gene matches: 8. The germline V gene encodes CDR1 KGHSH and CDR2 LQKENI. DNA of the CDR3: TGTGCCAGCTCAACAGGGGACGGGCCTTCCTACGAGCAGTACTTC. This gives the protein CASSTGDGPSYEQYF.

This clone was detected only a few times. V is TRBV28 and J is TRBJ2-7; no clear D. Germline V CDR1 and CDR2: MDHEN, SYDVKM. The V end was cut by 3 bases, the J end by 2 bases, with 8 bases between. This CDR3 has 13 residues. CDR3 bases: TGTGCCAGCAGTTTGTGCTGTCCCTACGAGCAGTACTTC. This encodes CASSLCCPYEQYF.

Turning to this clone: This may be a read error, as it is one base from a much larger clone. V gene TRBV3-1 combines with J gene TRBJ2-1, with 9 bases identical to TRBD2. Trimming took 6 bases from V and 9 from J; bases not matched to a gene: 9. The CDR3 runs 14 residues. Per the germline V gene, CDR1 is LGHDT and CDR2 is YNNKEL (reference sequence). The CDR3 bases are TGTGCCAGCAGTCACGGGACTAGCAATCGTGAGCAGTTCTTC. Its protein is CASSHGTSNREQFF.

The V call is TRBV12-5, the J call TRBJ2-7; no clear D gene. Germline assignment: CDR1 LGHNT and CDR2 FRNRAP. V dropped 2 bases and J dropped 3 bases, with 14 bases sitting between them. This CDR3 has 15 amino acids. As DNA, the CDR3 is TGTGCTAGTGGTTTGACCACCGTTGAAGTCTACGAGCAGTACTTC. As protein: CASGLTTVEVYEQYF.

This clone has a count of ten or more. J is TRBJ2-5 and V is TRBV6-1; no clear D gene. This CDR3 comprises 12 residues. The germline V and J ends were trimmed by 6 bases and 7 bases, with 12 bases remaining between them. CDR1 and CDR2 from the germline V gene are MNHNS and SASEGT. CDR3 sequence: CASRGPRGTQYF. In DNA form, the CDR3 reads TGTGCCAGCAGGGGCCCCCGAGGGACCCAGTACTTC.

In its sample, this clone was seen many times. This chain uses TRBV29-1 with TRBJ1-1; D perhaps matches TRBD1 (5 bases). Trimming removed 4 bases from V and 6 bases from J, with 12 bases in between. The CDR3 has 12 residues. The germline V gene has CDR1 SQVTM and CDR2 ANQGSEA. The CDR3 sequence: CSVGQRGAEAFF. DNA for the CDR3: TGCAGCGTTGGGCAGAGGGGCGCTGAAGCTTTCTTT. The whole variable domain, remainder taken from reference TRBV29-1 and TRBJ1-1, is SAVISQKPSRDICQRGTSLTIQCQVDSQVTMMFWYRQQPGQSLTLIATANQGSEATYESGFVIDKFPISRPNLTFSTLTVSNMSPEDSSIYLCSVGQRGAEAFFGQGTRLTVV.

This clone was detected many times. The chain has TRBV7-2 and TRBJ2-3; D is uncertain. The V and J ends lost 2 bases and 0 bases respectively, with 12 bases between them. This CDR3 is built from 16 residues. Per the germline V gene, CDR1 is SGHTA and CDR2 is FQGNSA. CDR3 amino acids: CASSLRVLASTDTQYF. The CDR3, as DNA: TGTGCCAGCAGCTTACGGGTGCTGGCTAGCACAGATACGCAGTATTTT.

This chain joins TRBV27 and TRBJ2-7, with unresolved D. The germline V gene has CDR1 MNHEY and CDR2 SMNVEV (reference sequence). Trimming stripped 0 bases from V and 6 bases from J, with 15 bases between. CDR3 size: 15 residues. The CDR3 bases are TGTGCCAGCAGTTTATCGGTCGCTGGTAACAGCGAGCAGTACGTC. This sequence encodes CASSLSVAGNSEQYV.

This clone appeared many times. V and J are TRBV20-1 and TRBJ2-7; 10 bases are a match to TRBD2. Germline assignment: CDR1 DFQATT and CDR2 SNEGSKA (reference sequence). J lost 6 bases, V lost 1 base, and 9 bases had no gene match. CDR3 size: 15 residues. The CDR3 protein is CSARGSGRAEVEQYF. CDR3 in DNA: TGCAGTGCTAGAGGCAGCGGGAGGGCCGAAGTCGAGCAGTACTTC.

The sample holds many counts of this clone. This CDR3 reads CASSLGAGGELFF. For the CDR3, the DNA is TGTGCCAGCAGCTTAGGGGCAGGCGGGGAGCTGTTTTTT. This sequence joins TRBV7-9 and TRBJ2-2; D call uncertain. The CDR3 has 13 residues. Trimming took 1 base from V and 7 from J, leaving 7 bases between them. Germline assignment: CDR1 SEHNR and CDR2 FQNEAQ (reference sequence).

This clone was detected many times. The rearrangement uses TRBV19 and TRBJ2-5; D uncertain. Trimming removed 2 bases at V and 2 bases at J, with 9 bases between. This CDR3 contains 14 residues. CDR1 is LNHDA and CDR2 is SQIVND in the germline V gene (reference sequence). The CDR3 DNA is TGTGCCAGTAGTATATCCAGGCCGCAAGAGACCCAGTACTTC. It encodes CASSISRPQETQYF.

The CDR3 protein is CASSKPRGPCNTEAFF. The CDR3 DNA reads as TGTGCCAGCAGTAAACCACGGGGCCCTTGTAACACTGAAGCTTTCTTT. The chain carries TRBV12-3 or TRBV12-4 and TRBJ1-1, with D perhaps matching TRBD1 (5 bases). V gave up 5 bases and J gave up 2 bases, with 18 bases separating them. This CDR3 has 16 residues.